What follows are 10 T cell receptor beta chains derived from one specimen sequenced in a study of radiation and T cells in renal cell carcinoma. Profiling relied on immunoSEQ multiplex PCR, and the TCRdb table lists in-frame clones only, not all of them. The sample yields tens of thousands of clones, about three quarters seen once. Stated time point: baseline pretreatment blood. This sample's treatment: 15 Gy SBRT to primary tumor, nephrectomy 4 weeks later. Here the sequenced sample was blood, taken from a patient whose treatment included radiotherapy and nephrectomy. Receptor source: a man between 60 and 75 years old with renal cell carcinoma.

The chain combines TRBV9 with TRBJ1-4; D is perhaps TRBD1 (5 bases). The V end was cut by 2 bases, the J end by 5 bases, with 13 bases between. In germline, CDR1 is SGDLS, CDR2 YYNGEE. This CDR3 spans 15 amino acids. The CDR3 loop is CASSVFSGANEKLFF. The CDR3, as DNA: TGTGCCAGCAGCGTTTTTTCCGGGGCGAATGAAAAACTGTTTTTT.

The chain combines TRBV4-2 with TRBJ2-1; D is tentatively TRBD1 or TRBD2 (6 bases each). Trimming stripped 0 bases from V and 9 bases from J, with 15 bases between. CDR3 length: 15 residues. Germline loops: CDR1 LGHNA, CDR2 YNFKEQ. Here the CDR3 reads CASSQDRVPGAEQFF. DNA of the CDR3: TGTGCCAGCAGCCAAGATAGGGTACCGGGGGCTGAGCAGTTCTTC.

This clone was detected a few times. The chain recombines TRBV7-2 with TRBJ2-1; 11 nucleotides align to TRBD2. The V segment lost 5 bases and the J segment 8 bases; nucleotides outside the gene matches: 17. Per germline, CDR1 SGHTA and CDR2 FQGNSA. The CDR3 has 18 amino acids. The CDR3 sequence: CASSLSLTSGSRRDEQFF. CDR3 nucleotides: TGTGCCAGCAGCCTCTCCCTCACTAGCGGGAGCAGGAGGGATGAGCAGTTCTTC.

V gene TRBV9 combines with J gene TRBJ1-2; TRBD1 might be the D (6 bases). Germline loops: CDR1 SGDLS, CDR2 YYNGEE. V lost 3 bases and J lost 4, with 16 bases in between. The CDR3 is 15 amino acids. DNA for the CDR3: TGTGCCAGCAGCGCACGCACAGGGTTGGGCTATGGCTACACCTTC. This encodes CASSARTGLGYGYTF.

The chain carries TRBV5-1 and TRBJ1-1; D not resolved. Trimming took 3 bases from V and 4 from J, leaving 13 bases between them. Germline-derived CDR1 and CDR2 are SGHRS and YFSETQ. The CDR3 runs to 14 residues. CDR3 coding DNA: TGCGCCAGCAGCTCGGAGGGCAGGTTCACTGAAGCTTTCTTT. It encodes CASSSEGRFTEAFF.

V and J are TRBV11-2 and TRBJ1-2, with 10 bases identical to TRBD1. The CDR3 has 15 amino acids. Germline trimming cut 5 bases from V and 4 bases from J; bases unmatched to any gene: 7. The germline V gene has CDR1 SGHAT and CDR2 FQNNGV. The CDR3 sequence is CASSPSTGGSYGYTF. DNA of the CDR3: TGTGCCAGCAGCCCCTCGACAGGGGGCTCCTATGGCTACACCTTC.

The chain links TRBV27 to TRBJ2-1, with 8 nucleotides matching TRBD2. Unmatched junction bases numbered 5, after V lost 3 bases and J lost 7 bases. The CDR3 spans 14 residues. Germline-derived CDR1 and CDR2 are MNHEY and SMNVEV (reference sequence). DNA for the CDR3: TGTGCCAGCAGTTTCTACGGCGGGGGGAATGAGCAGTTCTTC. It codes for CASSFYGGGNEQFF.

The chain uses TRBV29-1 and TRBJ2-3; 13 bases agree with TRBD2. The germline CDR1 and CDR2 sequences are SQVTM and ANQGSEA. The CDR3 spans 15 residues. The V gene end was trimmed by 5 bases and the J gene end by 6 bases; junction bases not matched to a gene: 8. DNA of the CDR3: TGCAGCGTTCTAGGGACTAGCGGGATGAGGGATACGCAGTATTTT. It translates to CSVLGTSGMRDTQYF.

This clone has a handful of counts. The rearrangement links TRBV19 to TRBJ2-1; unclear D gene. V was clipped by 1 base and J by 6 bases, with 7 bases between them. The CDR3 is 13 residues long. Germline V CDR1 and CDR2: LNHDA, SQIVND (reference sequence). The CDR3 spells CASSIGVGNEQFF. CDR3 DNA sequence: TGTGCCAGTAGTATAGGGGTAGGCAATGAGCAGTTCTTC.

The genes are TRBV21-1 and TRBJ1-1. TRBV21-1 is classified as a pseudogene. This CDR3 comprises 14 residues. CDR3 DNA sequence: TGTGCCAGCAGACTAGGGCAGGGGAACACTGAAGCTTTCTTT. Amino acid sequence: CASRLGQGNTEAFF.